This TCR beta chain appears in the sequencing data of a study of blood T cell repertoires in COVID-19. Between the trimmed V and J ends, which lost 0 bases and 0 bases, there was a span of 9 bases. Per germline, CDR1 MGHRA and CDR2 YSYEKL. The CDR3 length is 16 residues. Clones were sequenced by immunoSEQ multiplex PCR, and TCRdb holds only the in-frame ones, with some missing. The sample lists approximately 200,000 clones; under 85% were seen once. The sample comprised PBMCs or T cells enriched from blood (not recorded which). The chain combines TRBV4-1 with TRBJ1-3; D gene uncertain. The source of this sequence is a man aged 55-75 years who had recovered from COVID-19. The CDR3 loop is CASSQDVGLSGNTIYF. The CDR3 nucleotides are TGCGCCAGCAGCCAAGATGTGGGCCTCTCTGGAAACACCATATATTTT.